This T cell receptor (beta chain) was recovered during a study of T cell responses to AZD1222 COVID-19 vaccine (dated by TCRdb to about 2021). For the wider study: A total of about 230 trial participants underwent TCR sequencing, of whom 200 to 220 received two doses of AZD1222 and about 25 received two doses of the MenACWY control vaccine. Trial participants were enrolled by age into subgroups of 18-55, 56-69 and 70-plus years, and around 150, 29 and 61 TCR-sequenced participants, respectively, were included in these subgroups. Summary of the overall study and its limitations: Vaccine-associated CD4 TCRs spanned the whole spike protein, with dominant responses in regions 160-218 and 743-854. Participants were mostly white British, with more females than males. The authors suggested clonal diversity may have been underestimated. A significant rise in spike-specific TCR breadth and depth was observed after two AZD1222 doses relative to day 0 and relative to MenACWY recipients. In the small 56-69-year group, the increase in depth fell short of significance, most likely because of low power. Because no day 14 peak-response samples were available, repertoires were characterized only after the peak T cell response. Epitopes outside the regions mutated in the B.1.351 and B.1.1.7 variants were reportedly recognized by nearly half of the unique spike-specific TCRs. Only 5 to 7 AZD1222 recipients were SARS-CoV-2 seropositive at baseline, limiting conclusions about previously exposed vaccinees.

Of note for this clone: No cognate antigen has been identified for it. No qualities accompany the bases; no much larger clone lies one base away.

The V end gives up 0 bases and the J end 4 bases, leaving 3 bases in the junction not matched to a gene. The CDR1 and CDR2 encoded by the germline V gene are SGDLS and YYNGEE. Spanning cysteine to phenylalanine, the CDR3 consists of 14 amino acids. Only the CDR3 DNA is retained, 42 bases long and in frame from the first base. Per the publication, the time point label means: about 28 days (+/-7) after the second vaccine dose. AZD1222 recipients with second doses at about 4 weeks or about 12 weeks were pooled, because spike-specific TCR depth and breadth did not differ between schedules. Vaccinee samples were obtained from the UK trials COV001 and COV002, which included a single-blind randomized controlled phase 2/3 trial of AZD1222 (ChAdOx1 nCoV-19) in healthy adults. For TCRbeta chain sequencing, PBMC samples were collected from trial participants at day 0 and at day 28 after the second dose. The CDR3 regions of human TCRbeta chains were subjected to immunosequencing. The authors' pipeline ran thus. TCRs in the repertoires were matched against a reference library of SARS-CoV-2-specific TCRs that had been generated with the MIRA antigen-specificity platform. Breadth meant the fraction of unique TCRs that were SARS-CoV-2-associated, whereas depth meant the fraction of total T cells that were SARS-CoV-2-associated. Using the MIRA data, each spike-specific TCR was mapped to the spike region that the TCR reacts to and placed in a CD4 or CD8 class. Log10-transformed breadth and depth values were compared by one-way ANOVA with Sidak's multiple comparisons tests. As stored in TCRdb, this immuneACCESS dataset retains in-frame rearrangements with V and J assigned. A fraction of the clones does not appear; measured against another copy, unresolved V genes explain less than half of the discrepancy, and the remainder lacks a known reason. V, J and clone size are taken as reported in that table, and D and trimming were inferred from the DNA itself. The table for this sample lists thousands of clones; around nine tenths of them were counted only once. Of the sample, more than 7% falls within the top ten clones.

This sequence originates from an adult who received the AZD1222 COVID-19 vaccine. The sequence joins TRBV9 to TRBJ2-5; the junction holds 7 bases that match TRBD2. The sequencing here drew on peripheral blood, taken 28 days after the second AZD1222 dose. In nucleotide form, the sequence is TGTGCCAGCAGCGTAGGTCCTAGCGGAGAGACCCAGTACTTC. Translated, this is CASSVGPSGETQYF.